Listed below are T cell receptor beta chains from one sample, sequenced in a study of patients and donors after allogeneic stem cell transplantation. TCRdb processed the RT-PCR reads anew with MiXCR; each CDR3 protein has one entry. The repertoire holds about a million distinct CDR3 sequences, with roughly 17% as singletons. Sequenced material: blood, either unsorted or a sorted T cell fraction (not recorded which). The receptors shown here come from a human donor who was either an allogeneic HSCT recipient or a stem cell or donor lymphocyte infusion donor (not recorded which). It is not recorded whose cells these are; they may come from a transplant donor. The CDR3 runs from the conserved cysteine through the conserved F or W. The D gene is left open where the match is weak. Clone sizes are given selectively: once, few, many, or a class where the clone is expanded.

size	V	J	D	CDR3	DNA
many	TRBV11-2	TRBJ2-5	.	CASSLDLGGETQYF	TGTGCCAGCAGCTTAGATCTTGGCGGGGAGACCCAGTACTTC
.	TRBV4-1	TRBJ1-2	TRBD1	CASSQVYRGGSTIYGYTF	TGCGCCAGCAGCCAAGTTTACAGGGGGGGCTCAACTATCTATGGCTACACCTTC
many	TRBV12-3/TRBV12-4	TRBJ2-7	TRBD1	CASSRQGAEQYF	TGTGCCAGCAGTCGACAGGGTGCCGAGCAGTACTTC
few	TRBV4-2	TRBJ1-1	.	CASSQPTGTFTEAFF	TGTGCCAGCAGCCAACCCACAGGGACTTTTACTGAAGCTTTCTTT
.	TRBV20-1	TRBJ2-4	.	CSARDTKRRGDWIGNIQYF	TGCAGTGCTAGAGATACAAAACGCCGAGGGGACTGGATAGGAAACATTCAGTACTTC
many	TRBV12-3/TRBV12-4	TRBJ1-1	.	CASSSHTEAFF	TGTGCCAGCAGTTCCCACACTGAAGCTTTCTTT
.	TRBV6-4	TRBJ2-7	TRBD2	CASSDPLRGVYEQYF	TGTGCCAGCAGTGACCCTCTCCGGGGGGTCTACGAGCAGTACTTC
.	TRBV12-3/TRBV12-4	TRBJ2-7	TRBD1	CASSLDRGQNEQYF	TGTGCCAGCAGTTTAGACAGGGGGCAGAACGAGCAGTACTTC
.	TRBV20-1	TRBJ2-1	.	CSARIPYRYNEQFF	TGCAGTGCTAGAATTCCCTACCGGTACAATGAGCAGTTCTTC
.	TRBV10-3	TRBJ1-1	.	CAISEWQQNTEAFF	TGTGCCATCAGTGAGTGGCAACAGAACACTGAAGCTTTCTTT
.	TRBV30	TRBJ2-3	.	CAWTASTDTQYF	TGTGCCTGGACAGCTAGCACAGATACGCAGTATTTT
.	TRBV12-3/TRBV12-4	TRBJ1-5	.	CASSRPKSAAQHF	TGTGCCAGCAGTCGGCCGAAATCAGCGGCCCAGCATTTT
.	TRBV9	TRBJ2-3	.	CASSVVARGDTQYF	TGTGCCAGCAGCGTAGTCGCCCGTGGGGATACGCAGTATTTT
many	TRBV5-1	TRBJ1-1	.	CASSLNAALNTEAFF	TGCGCCAGCAGCTTGAATGCGGCTTTGAACACTGAAGCTTTCTTT
few	TRBV12-5	TRBJ2-7	TRBD2	CASGSTSGDSYEQYF	TGTGCTAGTGGTTCGACTAGCGGGGACAGTTACGAGCAGTACTTC
few	TRBV7-6	TRBJ2-6	TRBD1	CASSLEASDRGYSGANVLTF	TGTGCCAGCAGCTTAGAGGCATCGGACAGGGGTTATTCTGGGGCCAACGTCCTGACTTTC
few	TRBV27	TRBJ2-1	.	CASRTTSSYNEQFF	TGTGCCAGCAGAACTACTAGCTCCTACAATGAGCAGTTCTTC
.	TRBV7-2	TRBJ2-7	.	CASSTSDGYEQYF	TGTGCCAGCAGCACATCGGACGGGTACGAGCAGTACTTC
few	TRBV4-1	TRBJ2-3	TRBD2	CASSLTSGGGSTDTQYF	TGCGCCAGCAGTCTGACTAGCGGGGGTGGGAGCACAGATACGCAGTATTTT
many	TRBV4-3	TRBJ2-1	.	CASSQGVGYNEQFF	TGCGCCAGCAGCCAAGGGGTGGGGTACAATGAGCAGTTCTTC
.	TRBV7-9	TRBJ1-2	TRBD1	CASSSGDRVEGEYGYTF	TGTGCCAGCAGCTCCGGGGACAGGGTAGAGGGGGAGTATGGCTACACCTTC
.	TRBV4-3	TRBJ2-1	.	CASSQHGSFSYNEQFF	TGCGCCAGCAGCCAACACGGATCATTCTCCTACAATGAGCAGTTCTTC
few	TRBV28	TRBJ1-2	.	CASTLPDGYGYTF	TGTGCCAGCACCCTACCGGACGGTTATGGCTACACCTTC
.	TRBV6-1	TRBJ2-1	TRBD1	CASPGTGGHNEQFF	TGTGCCAGCCCTGGGACAGGGGGGCACAATGAGCAGTTCTTC
.	TRBV25-1	TRBJ2-7	.	CASSERSIIYF	TGTGCCAGCAGTGAAAGGAGTATAATATACTTC
few	TRBV10-3	TRBJ1-5	TRBD1	CATRQQGLGSNQPQHF	TGTGCCACTCGACAACAGGGGCTGGGGAGCAATCAGCCCCAGCATTTT
few	TRBV12-5	TRBJ1-1	.	CASGLSPGPREEAFF	TGTGCTAGTGGTTTGTCTCCGGGACCCAGGGAGGAGGCTTTCTTT
.	TRBV5-1	TRBJ2-4	TRBD2	CASSRSPTSDQYF	TGCGCCAGCAGCCGGAGCCCTACTAGCGACCAGTACTTC
few	TRBV10-3	TRBJ1-5	.	CAISESRGANQPQHF	TGTGCCATCAGTGAGTCGAGGGGGGCCAATCAGCCCCAGCATTTT
.	TRBV9	TRBJ2-7	.	CASSVGSSAYEQYF	TGTGCCAGCAGCGTAGGTAGTAGCGCTTACGAGCAGTACTTC
.	TRBV20-1	TRBJ2-3	TRBD2	CSASFEREMGTDTQYF	TGCAGTGCTAGTTTCGAGCGGGAGATGGGCACAGATACGCAGTATTTT
few	TRBV10-3	TRBJ1-3	.	CAISVRAGGSSGNTIYF	TGTGCCATCAGTGTTCGGGCTGGGGGCTCCTCTGGAAACACCATATATTTT
.	TRBV12-3/TRBV12-4	TRBJ2-4	.	CASSGGRKNKNIQYF	TGTGCCAGCAGTGGGGGACGTAAGAACAAAAACATTCAGTACTTC
few	TRBV29-1	TRBJ2-2	.	CSVARMGGGTNTGELFF	TGCAGCGTCGCCCGAATGGGGGGAGGAACGAACACCGGGGAGCTGTTTTTT
few	TRBV6-2/TRBV6-3	TRBJ1-1	.	CASSYSPTGLNTEAFF	TGTGCCAGCAGTTACTCACCGACAGGACTGAACACTGAAGCTTTCTTT
.	TRBV5-1	TRBJ1-5	.	CASSRDKGQPQHF	TGCGCCAGCAGCCGGGACAAGGGTCAGCCCCAGCATTTT
.	TRBV2	TRBJ2-1	.	CASSDLRGGGSEQFF	TGTGCCAGCAGTGATTTGAGGGGGGGCGGGAGTGAGCAGTTCTTC
.	TRBV7-9	TRBJ2-1	.	CASSRTSEQFF	TGTGCCAGCAGCCGTACTAGTGAGCAGTTCTTC
.	TRBV5-6	TRBJ2-2	TRBD2	CASSTRRGGVAGELFF	TGTGCCAGCAGCACACGACGGGGGGGCGTGGCCGGGGAGCTGTTTTTT
few	TRBV3-1	TRBJ2-7	.	CASSHGLGSYEQYF	TGTGCCAGCAGCCACGGCTTGGGCTCCTACGAGCAGTACTTC
few	TRBV2	TRBJ2-2	.	CASSETGWGTGELFF	TGTGCCAGCAGTGAAACAGGATGGGGCACCGGGGAGCTGTTTTTT
many	TRBV18	TRBJ2-1	TRBD1	CASSPGTAYNEQFF	TGCGCCAGCAGCCCCGGGACAGCCTACAATGAGCAGTTCTTC
.	TRBV12-5	TRBJ2-1	.	CASGPRDRAYNEQFF	TGTGCTAGTGGTCCCCGGGACCGTGCCTACAATGAGCAGTTCTTC
.	TRBV20-1	TRBJ1-4	.	CSHNLEARKLFF	TGCAGTCACAACCTAGAGGCTCGGAAACTGTTTTTT
few	TRBV24-1	TRBJ2-1	.	CATSDLSSSYNEQFF	TGTGCCACCAGTGATTTGTCAAGCTCCTACAATGAGCAGTTCTTC
few	TRBV18	TRBJ2-1	.	CASSPYSDNEQFF	TGTGCCAGCTCACCTTACTCCGACAATGAGCAGTTCTTC